This TCR beta chain was found in a study of blood T cell repertoires in COVID-19 (dated by TCRdb to 2020 to 2022). About the study as a whole: Collaborator samples came from the United States, Italy and Spain and covered acute and convalescent phases of COVID-19. The prospective study material was composed of cDNA or gDNA derived from T cells, B-cell-depleted T cells, or PBMCs. Where available, HLA class I and class II types were taken from metadata supplied by the sample provider and were not determined by assay-based typing. Deeply sampled blood TCRbeta repertoires from subjects exposed to, actively infected with, or recovered from COVID-19 were included in the dataset. The sample metadata nearly always contained a de-identified subject ID, COVID-19 status, age in years and sex. The repertoires were released in a freely available public database meant as a resource for research on the immune response to SARS-CoV-2. The samples were drawn from the first 160 participants of the ongoing ImmuneRACE study and from under 1,500 subjects provided by 6 global collaborators.

TCRbeta CDR3 regions were amplified from genomic DNA using the immunoSEQ Assay, a bias-controlled multiplex PCR. Concerning the study's data processing: The number of nucleated cells in each sample was estimated from the amplification of reference gene primers within the assay. To quantify the absolute abundance of each unique TCRbeta CDR3 rearrangement, sequence reads were collapsed and filtered. For each sample, productive Simpson clonality was calculated as the square root of Simpson's diversity index over productive rearrangements. TCRdb took this table from immuneACCESS and kept in-frame rearrangements with V and J called. Such tables lack part of the clones; where checked against another copy, unresolved V genes explain under half of the gap, and the rest is unexplained. The V and J calls and clone size were taken over from that table, and D and trimming were inferred from the DNA. This sample is represented by 40,000 or so clones; roughly 84% of them were singletons. The top ten clones comprise 13% of the sample.

Reading from cysteine to phenylalanine, the CDR3 counts 16 amino acids. The CDR3 DNA has 48 bases and is translated from base 1. V is clipped by 2 bases and J by 6 bases, and the sequence between their germline boundaries is 19 bases long. CDR1 SGHTA and CDR2 FQGTGA are derived from the germline V gene. Broader findings and caveats from the paper: The amount of clinical and demographic metadata varied by source and participant and was provided uncurated.

As to this clone: Its target antigen remains unknown. Qualities for individual bases were not recorded, and no much larger clone is one base off.

Each collaborating institution followed its own protocols to collect whole blood in K2EDTA tubes. Collaborator samples were shipped for TCRbeta analysis as frozen whole blood, isolated PBMCs, or DNA extracted from either sample type. The receptor was isolated from a woman in her 70s in a cohort sampled during active COVID-19. This chain is built from TRBV7-3 and TRBJ1-2; 6 matching bases give a weak D call of TRBD1. Sequenced material: peripheral blood. The DNA reads as follows: TGTGCCAGCAGCTTAGAGGGGTCGACAGGTACAGATGGCTACACCTTC. This translates into CASSLEGSTGTDGYTF.